A selection of T cell receptor beta chains follows, all from one sample in a study of identical twins. From the 5' RACE reads, TCRdb called clonotypes with MiXCR, one entry per CDR3 protein. The repertoire consists of hundreds of thousands of distinct CDR3 sequences, with 8.6% occurring once and the leading ten covering 0.98%. The same data also went into a second study, on yellow fever vaccine responses in identical twins.

The sequenced sample consisted of PBMCs. These receptors originate from a woman between 18 and 30 years old in good health. CDR3s include the opening cysteine and the closing phenylalanine or tryptophan. A D gene is named only where the DNA matches it firmly. Only some rows state a clone size, as once, few, many or a class for expanded clones.

TRBV4-3	few	.	TRBJ2-7	15	CASSQDILGSYEQYF	TGCGCCAGCAGCCAAGATATTCTAGGCTCCTACGAGCAGTACTTC
TRBV28	.	TRBD2	TRBJ2-7	14	CASGTSGNSYEQYF	TGTGCCAGCGGGACTAGCGGAAACTCCTACGAGCAGTACTTC
TRBV15	.	TRBD1	TRBJ2-5	15	CATSRPTGAARTQYF	TGTGCCACCAGCAGACCCACAGGGGCCGCCCGGACCCAGTACTTC
TRBV9	few	TRBD2	TRBJ2-1	20	CASSAPGTSGGLSSYNEQFF	TGTGCCAGCAGTGCTCCCGGGACTAGCGGGGGCCTCAGCTCCTACAATGAGCAGTTCTTC
TRBV4-3	few	TRBD1	TRBJ2-4	15	CASSQARGGADIQYF	TGCGCCAGCAGCCAAGCCCGAGGGGGCGCAGACATTCAGTACTTC
TRBV24-1	many	TRBD2	TRBJ2-1	16	CATSESGLAESNEQFF	TGTGCCACCAGTGAATCCGGACTAGCAGAAAGCAATGAGCAGTTCTTC
TRBV7-9	.	.	TRBJ2-7	12	CASSSREYEQYF	TGTGCCAGCAGCTCCAGGGAGTACGAGCAGTACTTC
TRBV2	.	TRBD2	TRBJ2-7	16	CASRGSSGSGSYEQYF	TGTGCCAGCAGAGGGAGTAGCGGGAGTGGGTCCTACGAGCAGTACTTC
TRBV2	few	.	TRBJ2-3	14	CASGSRLGTDTQYF	TGTGCCAGCGGGTCCCGACTGGGCACAGATACGCAGTATTTT
TRBV12-3/TRBV12-4	many	.	TRBJ1-5	13	CASSFSPDQPQHF	TGTGCCAGCAGTTTTTCCCCGGATCAGCCCCAGCATTTT
TRBV5-1	few	.	TRBJ2-7	13	CASSLEAQHEQYF	TGCGCCAGCAGCTTGGAGGCACAACACGAGCAGTACTTC
TRBV7-2	.	TRBD1	TRBJ2-7	15	CASSGPPGQGIEQYF	TGTGCCAGCAGCGGTCCTCCGGGACAGGGGATCGAGCAGTACTTC
TRBV9	.	TRBD1	TRBJ1-1	14	CASSVEAGGTEAFF	TGTGCCAGCAGCGTAGAGGCAGGGGGCACTGAAGCTTTCTTT
TRBV5-1	few	.	TRBJ2-1	15	CASSLGTQVYNEQFF	TGCGCCAGCAGCTTGGGCACCCAAGTTTACAATGAGCAGTTCTTC
TRBV7-2	many	TRBD1	TRBJ2-7	15	CASSLAGTGGYEQYF	TGTGCCAGCAGCTTAGCCGGGACAGGGGGCTACGAGCAGTACTTC
TRBV28	.	.	TRBJ1-1	11	CASGRGTEAFF	TGTGCCAGCGGGCGGGGGACTGAAGCTTTCTTT
TRBV27	.	.	TRBJ1-5	15	CASSLIWGPNQPQHF	TGTGCCAGCAGTTTAATCTGGGGGCCCAATCAGCCCCAGCATTTT
TRBV7-6	.	TRBD1	TRBJ1-1	14	CASSLAGQGAEAFF	TGTGCCAGCAGCTTAGCGGGACAGGGGGCAGAAGCTTTCTTT
TRBV20-1	many	.	TRBJ2-3	13	CSASTGPTDTQYF	TGCAGTGCCTCAACCGGACCAACGGATACGCAGTATTTT
TRBV7-2	.	TRBD2	TRBJ2-5	16	CASSSTSGRAWETQYF	TGTGCCAGCAGCTCGACTAGCGGGAGGGCCTGGGAGACCCAGTACTTC
TRBV7-6	few	TRBD2	TRBJ2-3	16	CASSLGSGAPTDTQYF	TGTGCCAGCAGCCTAGGGAGCGGGGCACCCACAGATACGCAGTATTTT
TRBV10-3	few	.	TRBJ2-7	12	CAISGKGYEQYF	TGTGCCATCAGTGGAAAGGGTTACGAGCAGTACTTC
TRBV9	many	TRBD2	TRBJ2-2	17	CASSVRTSGGDTGELFF	TGTGCCAGCAGCGTCCGGACTAGCGGGGGTGACACCGGGGAGCTGTTTTTT
TRBV6-4	many	TRBD2	TRBJ2-1	20	CASSDSPRLALRGGLNEQFF	TGTGCCAGCAGTGACTCCCCCCGACTAGCTCTTAGGGGAGGTCTCAATGAGCAGTTCTTC
TRBV5-1	many	.	TRBJ2-7	15	CASSLVVGGSYEQYF	TGCGCCAGCAGCTTGGTGGTAGGCGGCTCCTACGAGCAGTACTTC
TRBV20-1	.	.	TRBJ1-1	14	CSARDTGPRTEAFF	TGCAGTGCTAGAGATACAGGGCCTCGGACTGAAGCTTTCTTT
TRBV3-1	many	TRBD1	TRBJ2-1	16	CASSPGGQGNYNEQFF	TGTGCCAGCAGCCCGGGGGGACAGGGGAACTATAATGAGCAGTTCTTC
TRBV6-2/TRBV6-3	.	.	TRBJ2-5	15	CASSYSMQGQETQYF	TGTGCCAGCAGTTACTCGATGCAGGGCCAAGAGACCCAGTACTTC
TRBV12-3/TRBV12-4	few	.	TRBJ2-4	16	CASSTWAGPRGNIQYF	TGTGCCAGCAGCACCTGGGCCGGGCCGAGAGGAAACATTCAGTACTTC
TRBV20-1	few	.	TRBJ2-7	12	CSARGQFREQYF	TGCAGTGCTAGAGGACAGTTCCGCGAGCAGTACTTC
TRBV6-5	many	.	TRBJ2-1	13	CASSSKGDNEQFF	TGTGCCAGCAGTTCGAAGGGGGACAATGAGCAGTTCTTC
TRBV12-3/TRBV12-4	many	.	TRBJ2-1	15	CASLLEEGSYNEQFF	TGTGCCAGCCTCCTTGAAGAGGGGTCCTACAATGAGCAGTTCTTC
TRBV4-1	few	.	TRBJ2-5	14	CASSQAIRQETQYF	TGCGCCAGCAGCCAAGCTATCCGACAAGAGACCCAGTACTTC
TRBV11-2	.	TRBD2	TRBJ2-1	16	CASSSGLAGGWGEQFF	TGTGCCAGCAGCTCGGGACTAGCGGGAGGGTGGGGTGAGCAGTTCTTC
TRBV11-2	.	TRBD1	TRBJ2-3	18	CASSYRPPGQGVSDTQYF	TGTGCCAGCAGCTATAGGCCCCCGGGACAGGGTGTCTCAGATACGCAGTATTTT
TRBV12-3/TRBV12-4	many	.	TRBJ2-1	14	CASSLGLADNEQFF	TGTGCCAGCAGTTTGGGCCTAGCTGACAATGAGCAGTTCTTC
TRBV29-1	few	.	TRBJ1-2	13	CSVGTQGNDGYTF	TGCAGCGTTGGGACACAGGGAAATGACGGCTACACCTTC
TRBV6-5	.	.	TRBJ1-3	17	CASSYSIAASSGNTIYF	TGTGCCAGCAGTTACTCGATTGCGGCGAGCTCTGGAAACACCATATATTTT
TRBV7-8	few	.	TRBJ2-3	13	CASSLSLAGAQYF	TGTGCCAGCAGCTTATCACTAGCCGGGGCGCAGTATTTT
TRBV7-8	few	.	TRBJ2-3	13	CAIPGPGEDTQYF	TGTGCCATCCCAGGGCCGGGGGAAGATACGCAGTATTTT